This TCR beta chain was sequenced in a study of cytomegalovirus exposure and HLA in healthy donors. In regard to this clone: Its target is not known.

The study, taken as a whole, reports: Listed as cytomegalovirus-associated were 150 to 200 TCR beta chains. Most sequenced TCRs were rare (though some public TCRs occurred in many donors).

The PCR was carried out with 60 Vbeta primers and 13 Jbeta primers. Original processing notes: Later work found 65 million to 90 million unique TCR beta chains, with some 11 million shared. Profiled with immunoSEQ multiplex PCR; TCRdb holds only in-frame clones, not every one. V and J calls and clone size are given by that table; D and trimming were obtained from the DNA. The sample has more than 130,000 clones; 60% to 85% are singletons. This receptor was identified in a male donor in good health and CMV-seronegative. The sample consisted of PBMCs.

The CDR3 reads CASSEATGPGGEQYF. CDR3 DNA sequence: TGTGCCAGCAGTGAGGCCACGGGGCCGGGAGGCGAGCAGTACTTC. The gene calls are TRBV6-1 and TRBJ2-7; 7 nucleotides line up with TRBD2. This CDR3 is 15 amino acids long. V was pared by 3 bases and J by 6 bases, with 11 bases of the junction left unmatched. The V gene's germline CDR1 is MNHNS and CDR2 SASEGT.